A single T cell receptor (beta chain) is shown here with its context. This sample was included in a study of blood T cell repertoires in COVID-19. On the study more broadly: COVID-19 samples from acute and convalescent phases originated in the United States, Italy and Spain. Sources were T cells, B-cell-depleted T cells, or PBMCs; the material itself was cDNA or gDNA.

Method: immunoSEQ multiplex PCR; TCRdb's copy keeps in-frame clones and lacks some. The sample lists under 300,000 clones, less than 85% occurring once. The CDR3 contains 14 residues. Trimming took 4 bases from V and 5 from J, leaving 14 bases between them. Enrollment of patients from Seattle took place during active infection, with longitudinal follow-up. Material: peripheral blood. The source is a human donor with COVID-19, enrolled during active disease. The donor label of this sample is uncertain. The rearrangement links TRBV23-1 to TRBJ1-1; D is ambiguous. TRBV23-1 is an ORF, with its function uncertain. CDR3 DNA sequence: TGCGCCAGCAGTCTCGTCTCGGGAAGGACTGAAGCTTTCTTT. As protein: CASSLVSGRTEAFF.